These 22 T cell receptor beta chains came from one sample sequenced in a study of PD-1 blockade in classical Hodgkin lymphoma. TCRdb's copy holds only in-frame clones and misses some; the assay was immunoSEQ multiplex PCR. The sample lists around 30,000 clones, around nine tenths occurring once. Time point defined: newly diagnosed, previously untreated cHL patient sample. Researchers used magnetic negative selection to pull out pure CD4+ T cells from thawed PBMCs. The sample taken for sequencing was CD4+ T cells from blood. The receptors were sampled from a human donor with classical Hodgkin lymphoma.

The V call is TRBV2, the J call TRBJ2-2, with D perhaps given as TRBD1 or TRBD2 (5 bases each). This CDR3 has 12 residues. In germline, CDR1 is SNHLY, CDR2 FYNNEI. V was pared by 8 bases and J by 3 bases, with 7 bases between. The chain's CDR3 is CASRGDTGELFF. Here the CDR3 DNA reads TGTGCCAGCCGGGGCGACACCGGGGAGCTGTTTTTT.

V is TRBV5-4 and J is TRBJ2-4, with 8 bases fitting TRBD1. CDR1 and CDR2 (germline): SGHNT, YYREEE (reference sequence). The CDR3 contains 17 residues. V trimming: 4 bases; J trimming: 3 bases; junction bases outside the gene matches: 12. The CDR3 DNA reads TGTGCCAGCAGCCTTGCCCGCCCACAGGGGGACAAAAACATTCAGTACTTC. Protein product: CASSLARPQGDKNIQYF.

The V gene is TRBV5-1, the J gene TRBJ1-1, with a possible D match to TRBD1 (5 bases). V was trimmed by 4 bases and J by 0 bases, leaving 16 bases between them. The CDR3 is 16 residues long. CDR1 is SGHRS, CDR2 YFSETQ, per germline. The CDR3 coding sequence is TGCGCCAGCAGCCCCCCCGGGGCAGGCATGAACACTGAAGCTTTCTTT. It encodes CASSPPGAGMNTEAFF.

The gene calls are TRBV2 and TRBJ2-7; 9 bases align to TRBD1. The J segment lost 2 bases and the V segment lost 0 bases, leaving 17 bases of the junction unmatched. The CDR3 extends over 20 amino acids. Germline CDR1 is SNHLY and CDR2 is FYNNEI. In DNA form, the CDR3 reads TGTGCCAGCAGTGAAGCCAAGTGGGGACAGGGCATGGCCAGACCCTACGAGCAGTACTTC. Amino acids: CASSEAKWGQGMARPYEQYF.

With regard to this clone: The junction departs from the called germline gene at one end, perhaps through a read error. The rearrangement joins TRBV7-2 to TRBJ2-3; the match to TRBD2 covers 12 bases. The germline V gene has CDR1 SGHTA and CDR2 FQGNSA. The CDR3 sequence is 15 residues long. This CDR3 is CASSLAGGVADTQYF. The CDR3 DNA reads TGTGCCAGCAGCCTAGCGGGAGGGGTTGCAGATACGCAGTATTTT.

The rearrangement uses TRBV19 and TRBJ1-4; maybe TRBD1 (5 bases). The CDR3 consists of 14 residues. From germline, CDR1 is LNHDA and CDR2 SQIVND (reference sequence). Between the trimmed V and J ends, which lost 4 bases and 2 bases, there was a span of 8 bases. DNA of the CDR3: TGTGCCAGTAGTACCCGGGGGACTAATGAAAAACTGTTTTTT. It is translated as CASSTRGTNEKLFF.

This rearrangement joins TRBV2 to TRBJ2-7; D may be TRBD2 (6 bases). The germline V and J ends were trimmed by 6 bases and 1 base, with 13 bases remaining between them. The CDR3 has 14 residues. Germline values: CDR1 SNHLY, CDR2 FYNNEI. DNA for the CDR3: TGTGCCAGCAGCTTTATCGGGACTTCCTACGAGCAGTACTTC. Its protein is CASSFIGTSYEQYF.

CDR3 in DNA: TGTGCCAGCAGTTACTCGTCTAGCGGGGGATCAGATACGCAGTATTTT. Residues: CASSYSSSGGSDTQYF. The V gene is TRBV6-5, the J gene TRBJ2-3, with 10 nucleotides matching TRBD2. Germline lookup yields CDR1 MNHEY and CDR2 SVGAGI. With V trimmed by 0 bases and J by 4 bases, 4 bases remained unmatched. The CDR3 spans 16 residues.

CDR3 sequence reads: CSVEDRGGTSGYEQYF. CDR3 sequence (DNA): TGCAGCGTTGAAGATCGTGGGGGGACTAGCGGTTACGAGCAGTACTTC. The chain is built from TRBV29-1 and TRBJ2-7; 11 bases agree with TRBD2. CDR3 size: 16 residues. Germline V lookup: CDR1 SQVTM, CDR2 ANQGSEA. After removal of 0 bases from V and 4 bases from J, the junction contained 8 bases not matched to a gene.

The genes are TRBV18 and TRBJ2-2; D remains unclear. Germline assignment: CDR1 KGHSH and CDR2 LQKENI. The CDR3 loop spans 16 amino acids. Trimming stripped 2 bases from V and 0 bases from J, with 10 bases between. Here the CDR3 DNA reads TGTGCCAGCTCACCAGGGATAGCCACGAACACCGGGGAGCTGTTTTTT. Its translation is CASSPGIATNTGELFF. Filled out from reference TRBV18 and TRBJ2-2, the complete variable domain reads NAGVMQNPRHLVRRRGQEARLRCSPMKGHSHVYWYRQLPEEGLKFMVYLQKENIIDESGMPKERFSAEFPKEGPSILRIQQVVRGDSAAYFCASSPGIATNTGELFFGEGSRLTVL.

The genes are TRBV5-1 and TRBJ2-5; D remains unclear. Between the trimmed V and J ends, which lost 7 bases and 2 bases, there was a span of 12 bases. The CDR3 has 13 amino acids. From germline, CDR1 is SGHRS and CDR2 YFSETQ. CDR3 protein: CASSLLGQETQYF. The CDR3 DNA is TGCGCCAGCTCCCTACTCGGACAAGAGACCCAGTACTTC.

The rearrangement links TRBV10-3 to TRBJ1-1, with a tentative D call TRBD1 (6 bases). The V and J ends lost 10 bases and 5 bases respectively, with 17 bases between them. The germline gives CDR1 ENHRY, CDR2 SYGVKD. The CDR3 has 13 residues. CDR3 region: CATYLGAGTEAFF. The CDR3 nucleotides read TGTGCCACCTACCTGGGGGCTGGTACTGAAGCTTTCTTT.

This chain connects TRBV7-8 to TRBJ2-5, with TRBD1 identical over 7 bases. Losses at the gene ends were 4 bases for V and 1 base for J; bases not matched to a gene: 6. Germline V gene data show CDR1 as SGHVS and CDR2 as FQNEAQ. The CDR3 runs to 15 residues. As DNA, the CDR3 is TGTGCCAGCAGCTCAGGACAGGTCCTCCAAGAGACCCAGTACTTC. It specifies CASSSGQVLQETQYF.

This chain uses TRBV19 with TRBJ1-5; the D is unclear. V shed 7 bases and J shed 0 bases, with 10 bases lying between them. Germline-derived CDR1 and CDR2 are LNHDA and SQIVND (reference sequence). The CDR3 has 14 amino acids. The CDR3 nucleotides read TGTGCCAGTACCAGATTAATTAGCAATCAGCCCCAGCATTTT. Translated: CASTRLISNQPQHF. Full variable domain (rest looked up from reference TRBV19 and TRBJ1-5): DGGITQSPKYLFRKEGQNVTLSCEQNLNHDAMYWYRQDPGQGLRLIYYSQIVNDFQKGDIAEGYSVSREKKESFPLTVTSAQKNPTAFYLCASTRLISNQPQHFGDGTRLSIL.

The chain employs TRBV10-1 and TRBJ2-1; a possible D gene is TRBD2 (6 bases). The germline V gene has CDR1 WNHNN and CDR2 SYGVQD (reference sequence). The CDR3 runs to 17 residues. Trimming took off 0 bases at V and 5 bases at J, with 17 bases between the two ends. CDR3 sequence reads: CASSESRGLSFNNEQFF. The CDR3 DNA is TGCGCCAGCAGTGAGTCGAGGGGACTCTCTTTCAACAATGAGCAGTTCTTC.

The V call is TRBV27, the J call TRBJ2-6; D not resolved. The CDR3 is 15 residues long. The V gene lost 6 bases and the J gene lost 0 bases, with 9 bases spanning the gap. From germline, CDR1 is MNHEY and CDR2 SMNVEV (reference sequence). The CDR3 here is CASRYGSSGANVLTF. The CDR3 DNA reads as TGTGCCAGCAGATACGGTAGCTCTGGGGCCAACGTCCTGACTTTC.

The V call is TRBV19, the J call TRBJ2-1; D uncertain. The CDR3 consists of 13 residues. The germline V gene has CDR1 LNHDA and CDR2 SQIVND (reference sequence). V was trimmed by 7 bases and J by 0 bases, leaving 7 bases between them. The CDR3 nucleotides are TGTGCCAGTATGCCCCGCTCCTACAATGAGCAGTTCTTC. Translation: CASMPRSYNEQFF.

The chain links TRBV7-2 to TRBJ1-1, with TRBD1 as a possible D gene (6 bases). The CDR3 is 15 amino acids. Germline values: CDR1 SGHTA, CDR2 FQGNSA. Trimming took off 1 base at V and 3 bases at J, with 12 bases between the two ends. In nucleotides, the CDR3 is TGTGCCAGCAGCTTAGGGGGGGCTGAGTACACTGAAGCTTTCTTT. Amino acid sequence: CASSLGGAEYTEAFF. Combining the CDR3 with reference TRBV7-2 and TRBJ1-1 gives the whole variable domain GAGVSQSPSNKVTEKGKDVELRCDPISGHTALYWYRQSLGQGLEFLIYFQGNSAPDKSGLPSDRFSAERTGGSVSTLTIQRTQQEDSAVYLCASSLGGAEYTEAFFGQGTRLTVV.

The genes are TRBV7-2 and TRBJ2-2, with TRBD1 identical over 8 bases. The V segment lost 6 bases and the J segment 5 bases; nucleotides outside the gene matches: 8. This CDR3 region has 15 residues. Germline lookup yields CDR1 SGHTA and CDR2 FQGNSA. The CDR3: CASRVPHRGTGELFF. CDR3 nucleotide sequence: TGTGCCAGCAGAGTACCACACAGGGGGACCGGGGAGCTGTTTTTT.

CDR3 amino acids: CASRASGGTGELFF. CDR3 nucleotide sequence: TGTGCCAGCAGAGCTAGCGGGGGCACCGGGGAGCTGTTTTTT. The rearrangement uses TRBV27 and TRBJ2-2; 10 nucleotides agree with TRBD2. With 6 bases clipped from V and 4 bases from J, the junction kept 2 bases outside the gene matches. CDR1 is MNHEY and CDR2 is SMNVEV in the germline V gene (reference sequence). The CDR3 extends over 14 amino acids.

This clone appeared a single time. V gene TRBV7-9 combines with J gene TRBJ1-5, with 7 bases fitting TRBD1. CDR1 is SEHNR and CDR2 is FQNEAQ in the germline V gene (reference sequence). V dropped 4 bases and J dropped 6; count of bases not matched to a gene: 12. CDR3 length: 16 residues. The CDR3 spells CASSSPGTATFQPQHF. The DNA for the CDR3 is TGTGCCAGCAGCTCTCCCGGGACAGCTACCTTTCAGCCCCAGCATTTT.

J is TRBJ2-7 and V is TRBV5-1, with TRBD1 matching over 7 bases. CDR1 SGHRS and CDR2 YFSETQ come from the germline V gene. With V trimmed by 4 bases and J by 4 bases, 14 bases remained unmatched. The CDR3 extends over 16 amino acids. The CDR3 DNA follows: TGCGCCAGCAGCACACCAGGACAGGTTGGGAGATACGAGCAGTACTTC. Its translation: CASSTPGQVGRYEQYF.